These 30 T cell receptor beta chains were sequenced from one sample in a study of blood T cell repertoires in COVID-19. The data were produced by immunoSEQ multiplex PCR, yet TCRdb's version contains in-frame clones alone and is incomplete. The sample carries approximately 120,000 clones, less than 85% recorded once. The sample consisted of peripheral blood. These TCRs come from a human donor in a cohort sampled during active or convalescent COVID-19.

The CDR3 DNA is TGCGCCAGCAGCCCAATGGGTACAGGGACCCTGTATAGCAATCAGCCCCAGCATTTT. It yields the protein CASSPMGTGTLYSNQPQHF. The chain joins TRBV23-1 to TRBJ1-5; possible D gene TRBD1, 6 bases. TRBV23-1 is known as an ORF, though its function is uncertain. Trimming stripped 6 bases from V and 0 bases from J, with 24 bases between. The CDR3 has 19 amino acids.

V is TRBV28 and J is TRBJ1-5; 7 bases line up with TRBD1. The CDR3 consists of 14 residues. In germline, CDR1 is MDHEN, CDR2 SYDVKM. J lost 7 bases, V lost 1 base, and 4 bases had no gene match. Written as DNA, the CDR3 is TGTGCCAGCAGTTTATCGGGACAGCAACAGCCCCAGCATTTT. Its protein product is CASSLSGQQQPQHF.

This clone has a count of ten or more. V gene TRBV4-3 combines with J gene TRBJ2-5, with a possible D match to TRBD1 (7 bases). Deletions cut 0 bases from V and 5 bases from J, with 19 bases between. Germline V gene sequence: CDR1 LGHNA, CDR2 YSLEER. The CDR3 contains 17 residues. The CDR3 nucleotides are TGCGCCAGCAGCCAAGAATTTCCAGGGGGGCTAACTGAGACCCAGTACTTC. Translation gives CASSQEFPGGLTETQYF.

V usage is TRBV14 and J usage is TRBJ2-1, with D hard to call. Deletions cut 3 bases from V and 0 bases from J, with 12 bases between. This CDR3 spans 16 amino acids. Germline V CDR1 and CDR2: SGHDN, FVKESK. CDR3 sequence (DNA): TGTGCCAGCAGCCAGGGCCAGATAAACTCCTACAATGAGCAGTTCTTC. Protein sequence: CASSQGQINSYNEQFF.

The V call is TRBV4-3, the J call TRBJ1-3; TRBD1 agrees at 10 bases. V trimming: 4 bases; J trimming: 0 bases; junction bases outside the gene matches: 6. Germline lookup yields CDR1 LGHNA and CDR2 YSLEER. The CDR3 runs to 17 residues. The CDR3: CASSLGTGVISGNTIYF. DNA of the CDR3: TGCGCCAGCAGCCTCGGGACAGGGGTTATCTCTGGAAACACCATATATTTT.

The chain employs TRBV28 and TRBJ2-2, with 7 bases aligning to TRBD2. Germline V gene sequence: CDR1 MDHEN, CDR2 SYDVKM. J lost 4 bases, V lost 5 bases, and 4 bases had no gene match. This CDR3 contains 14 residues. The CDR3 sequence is CASSPGLFTGELFF. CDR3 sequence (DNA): TGTGCCAGCAGTCCGGGACTATTCACCGGGGAGCTGTTTTTT. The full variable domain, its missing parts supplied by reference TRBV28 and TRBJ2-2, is DVKVTQSSRYLVKRTGEKVFLECVQDMDHENMFWYRQDPGLGLRLIYFSYDVKMKEKGDIPEGYSVSREKKERFSLILESASTNQTSMYLCASSPGLFTGELFFGEGSRLTVL.

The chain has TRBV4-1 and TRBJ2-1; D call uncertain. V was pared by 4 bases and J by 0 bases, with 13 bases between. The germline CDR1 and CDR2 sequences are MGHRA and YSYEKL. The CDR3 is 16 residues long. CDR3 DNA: TGCGCCAGCAGCCCCGATCCTAGTAGCTCCTACAATGAGCAGTTCTTC. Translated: CASSPDPSSSYNEQFF.

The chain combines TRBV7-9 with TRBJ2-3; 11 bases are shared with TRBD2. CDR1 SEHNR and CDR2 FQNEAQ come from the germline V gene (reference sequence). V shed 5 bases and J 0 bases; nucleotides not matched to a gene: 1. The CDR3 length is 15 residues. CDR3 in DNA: TGTGCCAGCAGCCGACTAGCGGGGAGCACAGATACGCAGTATTTT. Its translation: CASSRLAGSTDTQYF.

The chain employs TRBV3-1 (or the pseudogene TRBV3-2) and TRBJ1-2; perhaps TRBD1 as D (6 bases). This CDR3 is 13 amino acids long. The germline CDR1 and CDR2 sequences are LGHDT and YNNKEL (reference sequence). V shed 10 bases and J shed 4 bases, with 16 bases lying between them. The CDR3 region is CATSGATSYGYTF. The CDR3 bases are TGTGCCACTTCAGGGGCCACTTCCTATGGCTACACCTTC.

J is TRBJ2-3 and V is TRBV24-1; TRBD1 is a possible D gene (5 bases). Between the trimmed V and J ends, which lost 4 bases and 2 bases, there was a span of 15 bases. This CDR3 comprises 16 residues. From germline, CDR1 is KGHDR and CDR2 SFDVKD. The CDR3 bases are TGTGCCACCAGTGACCCATACAGGAAAAACACAGATACGCAGTATTTT. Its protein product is CATSDPYRKNTDTQYF.

The CDR3 DNA is TGTGCCAGCAGAGAGACAGGGCTCCGTTCACCCCTCCACTTT. Translating it yields CASRETGLRSPLHF. The chain employs TRBV27 and TRBJ1-6; 7 nucleotides align to TRBD1. Per germline, CDR1 MNHEY and CDR2 SMNVEV (reference sequence). V shed 6 bases and J 9 bases; nucleotides not matched to a gene: 8. This CDR3 region has 14 residues.

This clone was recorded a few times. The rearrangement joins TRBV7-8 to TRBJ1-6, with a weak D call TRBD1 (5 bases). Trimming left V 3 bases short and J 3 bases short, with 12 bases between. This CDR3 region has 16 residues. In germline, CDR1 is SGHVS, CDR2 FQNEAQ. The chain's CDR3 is CASSLGQGFYNSPLHF. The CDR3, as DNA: TGTGCCAGCAGCTTGGGCCAGGGCTTCTATAATTCACCCCTCCACTTT.

CDR3 nucleotide sequence: TGTGCCAGCAGTTCTTTAGCGGGAGCAGACGGGGAGCTGTTTTTT. This codes for CASSSLAGADGELFF. The rearrangement links TRBV28 to TRBJ2-2; TRBD2 aligns across 9 bases. The V gene's germline CDR1 is MDHEN and CDR2 SYDVKM. V dropped 4 bases and J dropped 7; count of bases not matched to a gene: 7. This CDR3 contains 15 residues.

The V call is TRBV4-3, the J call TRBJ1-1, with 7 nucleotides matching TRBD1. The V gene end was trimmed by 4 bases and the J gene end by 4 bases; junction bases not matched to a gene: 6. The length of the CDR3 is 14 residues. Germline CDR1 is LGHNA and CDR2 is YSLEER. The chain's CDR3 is CASSRAGGSTEAFF. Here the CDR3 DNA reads TGCGCCAGCAGCCGAGCAGGGGGGAGCACTGAAGCTTTCTTT.

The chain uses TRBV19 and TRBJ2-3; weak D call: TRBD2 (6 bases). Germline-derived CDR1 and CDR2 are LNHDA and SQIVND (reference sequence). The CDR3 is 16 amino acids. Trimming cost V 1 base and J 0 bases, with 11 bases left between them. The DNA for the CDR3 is TGTGCCAGTAGTATAGCCTCGGGACTGAGCACAGATACGCAGTATTTT. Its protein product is CASSIASGLSTDTQYF.

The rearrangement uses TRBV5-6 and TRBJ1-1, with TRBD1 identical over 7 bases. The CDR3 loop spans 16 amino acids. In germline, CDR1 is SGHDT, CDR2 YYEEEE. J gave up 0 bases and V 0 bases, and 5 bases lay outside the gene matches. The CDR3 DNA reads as TGTGCCAGCAGCTTGGCGGGACAGTACATGAACACTGAAGCTTTCTTT. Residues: CASSLAGQYMNTEAFF.

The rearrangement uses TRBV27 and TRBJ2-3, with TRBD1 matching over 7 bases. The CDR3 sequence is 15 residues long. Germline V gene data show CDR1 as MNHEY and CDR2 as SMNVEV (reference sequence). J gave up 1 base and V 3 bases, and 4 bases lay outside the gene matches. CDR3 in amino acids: CASSFLGQGTDTQYF. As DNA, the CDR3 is TGTGCCAGCAGTTTTCTTGGACAGGGCACAGATACGCAGTATTTT.

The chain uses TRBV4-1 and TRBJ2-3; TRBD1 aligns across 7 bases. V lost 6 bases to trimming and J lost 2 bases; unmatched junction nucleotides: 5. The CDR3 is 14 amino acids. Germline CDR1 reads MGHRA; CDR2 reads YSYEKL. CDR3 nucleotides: TGCGCCAGCAGGAGGACAGGAGACACAGATACGCAGTATTTT. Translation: CASRRTGDTDTQYF.

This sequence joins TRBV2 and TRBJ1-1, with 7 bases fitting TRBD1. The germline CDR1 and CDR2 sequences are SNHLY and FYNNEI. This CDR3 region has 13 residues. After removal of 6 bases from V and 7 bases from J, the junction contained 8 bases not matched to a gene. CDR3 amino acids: CASRPGGGLEAFF. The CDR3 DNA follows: TGTGCCAGCAGACCAGGGGGTGGGCTTGAAGCTTTCTTT.

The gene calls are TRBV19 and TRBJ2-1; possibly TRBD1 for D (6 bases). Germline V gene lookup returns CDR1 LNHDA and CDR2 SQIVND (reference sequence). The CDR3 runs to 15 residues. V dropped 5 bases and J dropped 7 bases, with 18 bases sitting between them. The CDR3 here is CASSSGDRYGNEQFF. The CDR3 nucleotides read TGTGCCAGTAGTTCCGGAGACAGGTACGGGAATGAGCAGTTCTTC.

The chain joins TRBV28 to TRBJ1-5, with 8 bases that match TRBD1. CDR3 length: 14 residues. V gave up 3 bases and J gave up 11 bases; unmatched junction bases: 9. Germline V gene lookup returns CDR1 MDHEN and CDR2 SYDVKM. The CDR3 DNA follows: TGTGCCAGCAGTTTTGGGGACAGGCCCAAAGCCCAGCATTTT. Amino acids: CASSFGDRPKAQHF. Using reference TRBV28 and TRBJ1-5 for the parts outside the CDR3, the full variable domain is DVKVTQSSRYLVKRTGEKVFLECVQDMDHENMFWYRQDPGLGLRLIYFSYDVKMKEKGDIPEGYSVSREKKERFSLILESASTNQTSMYLCASSFGDRPKAQHFGDGTRLSIL.

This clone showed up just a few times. DNA of the CDR3: TGTGCCAGCAGTTACAACAGGGTCCTACCCGGGGAGCTGTTTTTT. Translation gives CASSYNRVLPGELFF. The chain recombines TRBV6-5 with TRBJ2-2; D is perhaps TRBD1 (6 bases). Germline-derived CDR1 and CDR2 are MNHEY and SVGAGI. Deletions cut 2 bases from V and 6 bases from J, with 13 bases between. This CDR3 region has 15 residues.

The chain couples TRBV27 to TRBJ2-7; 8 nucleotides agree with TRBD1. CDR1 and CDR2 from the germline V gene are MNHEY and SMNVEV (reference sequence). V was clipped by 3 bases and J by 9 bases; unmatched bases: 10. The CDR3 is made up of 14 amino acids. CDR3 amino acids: CASSFIGTGFGQYF. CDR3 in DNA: TGTGCCAGCAGTTTTATCGGGACAGGTTTCGGGCAGTACTTC.

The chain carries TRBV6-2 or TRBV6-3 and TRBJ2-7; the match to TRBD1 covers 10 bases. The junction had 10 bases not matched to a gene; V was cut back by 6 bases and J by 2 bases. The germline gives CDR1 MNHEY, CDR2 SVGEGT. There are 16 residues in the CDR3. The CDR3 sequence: CASSSFDRGRTYEQYF. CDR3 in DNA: TGTGCCAGCAGCTCCTTCGACAGGGGGCGAACCTACGAGCAGTACTTC.

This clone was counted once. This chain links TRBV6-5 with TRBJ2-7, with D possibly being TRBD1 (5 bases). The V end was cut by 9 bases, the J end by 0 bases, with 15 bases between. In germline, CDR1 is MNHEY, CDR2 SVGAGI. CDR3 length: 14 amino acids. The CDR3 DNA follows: TGTGCCAGTGCGCCGAGTGGGGCCTCCTACGAGCAGTACTTC. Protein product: CASAPSGASYEQYF.

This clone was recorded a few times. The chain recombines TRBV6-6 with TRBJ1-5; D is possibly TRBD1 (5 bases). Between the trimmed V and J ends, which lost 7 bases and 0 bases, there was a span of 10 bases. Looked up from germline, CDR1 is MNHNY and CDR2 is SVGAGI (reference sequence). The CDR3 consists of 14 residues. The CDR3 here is CASKTVYSNQPQHF. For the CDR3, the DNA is TGTGCCAGCAAGACAGTTTATAGCAATCAGCCCCAGCATTTT.

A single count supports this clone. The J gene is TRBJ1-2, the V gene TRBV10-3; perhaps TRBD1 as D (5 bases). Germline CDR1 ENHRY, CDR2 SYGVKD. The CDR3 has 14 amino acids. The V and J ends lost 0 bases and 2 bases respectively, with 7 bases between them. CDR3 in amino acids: CAISESTANYGYTF. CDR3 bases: TGTGCCATCAGTGAGTCGACAGCAAACTATGGCTACACCTTC.

As DNA, the CDR3 is TGTGCCAGCAGTCGCAGGACTAGCGGGGGAGAGACCCAGTACTTC. This translates into CASSRRTSGGETQYF. The rearrangement uses TRBV6-5 and TRBJ2-5, with 13 nucleotides matching TRBD2. The CDR3 has 15 residues. Looked up from germline, CDR1 is MNHEY and CDR2 is SVGAGI. The ends lost 5 bases at V and 4 bases at J; junction bases unmatched: 4.

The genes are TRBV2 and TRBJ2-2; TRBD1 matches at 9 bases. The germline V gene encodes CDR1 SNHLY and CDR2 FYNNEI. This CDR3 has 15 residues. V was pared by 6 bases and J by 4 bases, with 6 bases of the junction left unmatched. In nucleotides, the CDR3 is TGTGCCAGCAGGACAGGGGGTGTAGGCACCGGGGAGCTGTTTTTT. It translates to CASRTGGVGTGELFF.

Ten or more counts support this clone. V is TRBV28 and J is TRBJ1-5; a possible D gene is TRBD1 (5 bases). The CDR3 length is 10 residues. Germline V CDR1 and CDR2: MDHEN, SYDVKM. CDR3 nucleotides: TGTGCTGTGGGGCGTCAGCCCCAGCATTTT. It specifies CAVGRQPQHF. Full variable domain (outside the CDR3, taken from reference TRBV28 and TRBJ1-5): DVKVTQSSRYLVKRTGEKVFLECVQDMDHENMFWYRQDPGLGLRLIYFSYDVKMKEKGDIPEGYSVSREKKERFSLILESASTNQTSMYLCAVGRQPQHFGDGTRLSIL.